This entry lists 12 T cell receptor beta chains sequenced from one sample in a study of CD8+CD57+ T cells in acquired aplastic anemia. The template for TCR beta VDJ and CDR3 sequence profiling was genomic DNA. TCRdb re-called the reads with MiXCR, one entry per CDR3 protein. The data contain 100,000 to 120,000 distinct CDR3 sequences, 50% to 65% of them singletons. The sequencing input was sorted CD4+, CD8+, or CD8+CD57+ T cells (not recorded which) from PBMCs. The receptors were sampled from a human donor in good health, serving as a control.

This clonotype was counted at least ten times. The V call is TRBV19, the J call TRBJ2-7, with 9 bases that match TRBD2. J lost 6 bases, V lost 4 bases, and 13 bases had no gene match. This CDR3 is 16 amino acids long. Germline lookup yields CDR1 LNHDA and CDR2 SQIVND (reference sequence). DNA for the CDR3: TGTGCCAGTAGTACAGGACTAGCGCCTGGGTGCCGCGAGCAGTACTTC. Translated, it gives CASSTGLAPGCREQYF.

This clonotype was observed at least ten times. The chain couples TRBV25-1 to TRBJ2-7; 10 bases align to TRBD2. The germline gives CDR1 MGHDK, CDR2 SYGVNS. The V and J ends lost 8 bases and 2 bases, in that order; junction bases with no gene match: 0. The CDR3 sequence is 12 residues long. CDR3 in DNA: TGTGCCAGCGGGACTAGCGCCTACGAGCAGTACTTC. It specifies CASGTSAYEQYF.

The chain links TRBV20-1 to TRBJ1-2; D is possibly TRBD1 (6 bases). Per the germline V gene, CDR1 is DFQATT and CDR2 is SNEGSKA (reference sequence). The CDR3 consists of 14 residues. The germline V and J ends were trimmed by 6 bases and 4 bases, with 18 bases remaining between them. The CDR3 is CSATGFGGRYGYTF. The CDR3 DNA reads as TGCAGTGCCACGGGGTTCGGGGGCCGCTATGGCTACACCTTC.

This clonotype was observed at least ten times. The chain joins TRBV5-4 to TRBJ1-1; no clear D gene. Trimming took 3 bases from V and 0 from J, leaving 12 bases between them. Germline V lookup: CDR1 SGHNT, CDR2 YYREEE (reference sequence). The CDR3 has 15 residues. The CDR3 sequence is CASSSWVDLNTEAFF. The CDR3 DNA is TGTGCCAGCAGCTCCTGGGTTGATTTGAACACTGAAGCTTTCTTT.

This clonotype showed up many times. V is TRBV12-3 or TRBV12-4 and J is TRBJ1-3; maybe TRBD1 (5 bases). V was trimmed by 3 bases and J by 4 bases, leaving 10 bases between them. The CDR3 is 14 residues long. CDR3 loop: CASSFTGGGNTIYF. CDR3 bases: TGTGCCAGCAGTTTTACAGGTGGAGGAAACACCATATATTTT.

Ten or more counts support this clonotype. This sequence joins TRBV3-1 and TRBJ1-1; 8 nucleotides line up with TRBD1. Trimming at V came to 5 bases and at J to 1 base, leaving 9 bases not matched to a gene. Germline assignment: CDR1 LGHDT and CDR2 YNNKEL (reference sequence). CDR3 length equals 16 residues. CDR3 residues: CASSSVSRGRNTEAFF. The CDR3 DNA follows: TGTGCCAGCAGCTCCGTTTCCAGGGGGCGGAACACTGAAGCTTTCTTT. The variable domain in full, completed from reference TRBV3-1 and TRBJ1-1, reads DTAVSQTPKYLVTQMGNDKSIKCEQNLGHDTMYWYKQDSKKFLKIMFSYNNKELIINETVPNRFSPKSPDKAHLNLHINSLELGDSAVYFCASSSVSRGRNTEAFFGQGTRLTVV.

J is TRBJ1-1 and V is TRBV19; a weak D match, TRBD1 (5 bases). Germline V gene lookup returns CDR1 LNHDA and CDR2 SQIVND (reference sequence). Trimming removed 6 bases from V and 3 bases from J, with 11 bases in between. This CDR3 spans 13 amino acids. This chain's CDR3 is CASSDRPYTEAFF. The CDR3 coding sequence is TGTGCCAGTAGCGACAGACCGTACACTGAAGCTTTCTTT.

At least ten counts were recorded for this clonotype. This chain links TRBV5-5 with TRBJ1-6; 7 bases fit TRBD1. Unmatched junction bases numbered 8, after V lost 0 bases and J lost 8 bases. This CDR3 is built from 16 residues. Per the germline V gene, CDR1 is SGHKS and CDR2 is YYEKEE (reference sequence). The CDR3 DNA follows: TGTGCCAGCAGCTTGGGACAGGGAGGGAACCATTCACCCCTCCACTTT. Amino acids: CASSLGQGGNHSPLHF. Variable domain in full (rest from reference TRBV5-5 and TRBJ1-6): DAGVTQSPTHLIKTRGQQVTLRCSPISGHKSVSWYQQVLGQGPQFIFQYYEKEERGRGNFPDRFSARQFPNYSSELNVNALLLGDSALYLCASSLGQGGNHSPLHFGNGTRLTVT.

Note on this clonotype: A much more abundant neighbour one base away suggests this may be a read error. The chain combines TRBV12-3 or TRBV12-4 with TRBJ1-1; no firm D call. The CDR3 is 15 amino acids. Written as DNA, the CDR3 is TGTGCCAGCAGTTTAGTCGACGGCCTGAACACTGGAGCTTTCTTT. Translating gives CASSLVDGLNTGAFF.

CDR3 region: CATSDPTGDTDTQYF. The CDR3 coding sequence is TGTGCCACCAGTGATCCTACAGGGGATACAGATACGCAGTATTTT. The chain recombines TRBV24-1 with TRBJ2-3; TRBD1 agrees at 7 bases. With 3 bases clipped from V and 3 bases from J, the junction kept 5 bases outside the gene matches. This CDR3 has 15 amino acids. The germline CDR1 and CDR2 sequences are KGHDR and SFDVKD.

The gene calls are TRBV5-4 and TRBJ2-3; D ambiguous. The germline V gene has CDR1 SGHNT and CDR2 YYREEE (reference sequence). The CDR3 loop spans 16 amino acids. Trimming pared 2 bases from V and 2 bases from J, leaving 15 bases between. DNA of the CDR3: TGTGCCAGCAGCTTTCAGCTAATAGCCCACACAGATACGCAGTATTTT. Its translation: CASSFQLIAHTDTQYF.

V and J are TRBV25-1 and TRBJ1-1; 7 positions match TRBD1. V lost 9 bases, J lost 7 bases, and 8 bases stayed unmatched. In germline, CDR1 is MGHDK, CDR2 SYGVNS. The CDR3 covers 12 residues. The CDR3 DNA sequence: TGTGCCAGTTACAGGGGTACGGGTGAAGCTTTCTTT. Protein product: CASYRGTGEAFF.